These T cell receptor beta chains were read from a single sample in a study of OX40 agonist ivuxolimab in advanced cancers. Some clones are missing from TCRdb's copy, which holds only in-frame ones; the method was immunoSEQ multiplex PCR. The table records fewer than 80,000 clones, approximately 85% of them present only once. Here the sequenced sample was CD4+ or CD8+ T cells sorted from blood, taken in a trial of the OX40 agonist ivuxolimab. These receptors all stem from an adult with an advanced solid tumor such as melanoma, head and neck, liver or kidney cancer. The CDR3 runs from the conserved cysteine through the conserved F or W. The order of the fields is J gene, clone size, V gene, CDR3 protein. Rows give clone size only sometimes, using once, few, many, or a class for an expanded clone.

TRBJ1-2 NA TRBV4-3 CASSQGGGRNYGYTF
TRBJ1-2 NA TRBV19 CASSRRGTYGYTF
TRBJ1-2 NA TRBV29-1 CSVDRARDGGHGYTF
TRBJ2-3 once TRBV29-1 CSVDSGNTDTQYF
TRBJ2-1 NA TRBV12-5 CASGLVDRGEQFF
TRBJ2-7 NA TRBV7-9 CASSLGGGQRGGYPEQYF
TRBJ1-6 NA TRBV6-1 CASGFSPYNSPLHF
TRBJ2-3 once TRBV29-1 CSVSLRTGPDTQYF
TRBJ2-3 NA TRBV5-8 CASTRGTVATDTQYF
TRBJ2-3 NA TRBV7-6 CASSARGADTQYF
TRBJ1-4 NA TRBV19 CASSPRVGTDEKLFF
TRBJ1-4 NA TRBV30 CAWRPPREKLFF
TRBJ2-7 once TRBV19 CASSIVESEQYF
TRBJ1-3 NA TRBV4-3 CASSQDFGLSGNTIYF
TRBJ2-2 NA TRBV2 CASRPGLLNTGELFF
TRBJ2-3 NA TRBV29-1 CSASSAGGTDTQYF
TRBJ1-2 NA TRBV7-2 CASSLAGGSGYTF
TRBJ2-3 NA TRBV5-1 CASSLMGTDTQYF
TRBJ1-1 NA TRBV29-1 CSVGPGQGIREAFF
TRBJ1-1 NA TRBV18 CASSPPSGIVNTEAFF
TRBJ2-5 NA TRBV5-1 CASSPTSGGNQETQYF
TRBJ2-7 NA TRBV10-1 CAWPLVERDSYEQYF
TRBJ2-7 NA TRBV5-1 CASSLGQGDYEQYF
TRBJ2-2 NA TRBV10-2 CASTPRGGAEIGELFF
TRBJ2-5 NA TRBV10-3 CAISWTSRETQYF
TRBJ1-2 NA TRBV27 CASSLKGGNYGYTF
TRBJ1-5 NA TRBV6-5 CASSSGGSGQPQHF
TRBJ1-2 NA TRBV19 CASSIPPAGYRGYTF
TRBJ2-7 NA TRBV5-1 CASSPRQGSSYEQYF
TRBJ2-3 NA TRBV6-5 CASYRQGRDTQYF
TRBJ1-2 once TRBV5-1 CASSLTGTPLGGYTF
TRBJ1-1 NA TRBV10-1 CALPKDSGRLCSLLNTEAFF
TRBJ1-4 NA TRBV30 CAWSSGQGSNLFF
TRBJ1-1 NA TRBV30 CAWSERRNTEAFF
TRBJ2-7 NA TRBV13 CASSWGGDEQYF
TRBJ2-4 NA TRBV4-3 CASSHRDRDFQYF
TRBJ2-5 NA TRBV7-2 CASSRVPRGPQETQYF
TRBJ1-5 NA TRBV30 CAWSYGQGVGNQPQHF
TRBJ2-1 NA TRBV29-1 CSDTGGAYNEQFF
TRBJ2-4 NA TRBV19 CASSTTGPAKNIQYF
TRBJ1-1 once TRBV18 CASSREGIQTEAFF
TRBJ2-2 NA TRBV19 CASSIGVINTGELFF
TRBJ2-3 NA TRBV5-6 CASSLVSAGGRTDTQYF
TRBJ2-5 NA TRBV7-8 CASSYPRGAGETQYF
TRBJ2-1 NA TRBV7-8 CASRPIRGNEQFF
TRBJ2-2 NA TRBV9 CASSVELYNTGELFF
TRBJ1-2 NA TRBV19 CASSINYGYTF
TRBJ1-4 NA TRBV5-1 CASSGGQVDEKLFF
TRBJ2-1 NA TRBV6-1 CASSGQGKGYNEQFF
TRBJ1-1 NA TRBV9 CASSSQDRGGTEAFF
TRBJ1-2 NA TRBV19 CASSILPRTGGVGYTF
TRBJ2-7 NA TRBV6-5 CASGRYEQYF
TRBJ2-3 NA TRBV7-9 CASSITGIRDTQYF
TRBJ1-1 NA TRBV27 CASSPPGDPRGTEAFF
TRBJ1-3 NA TRBV29-1 CSVKGGSGNTIYF
TRBJ2-3 NA TRBV15 CATSSRLNPATDTQCF
TRBJ1-2 NA TRBV6-1 CASSEEMDRGRTF
TRBJ1-1 NA TRBV6-6 CASSYKGWNTEAFF
TRBJ2-7 NA TRBV6-1 CASRPTVTYEQYF